A selection of T cell receptor beta chains follows, all from one sample in a study of long-term antiretroviral therapy in people with HIV. Profiled with immunoSEQ multiplex PCR; TCRdb holds only in-frame clones, not every one. This table has about 26,000 clones, roughly nine tenths appearing once. The source material was unsorted PBMCs, sampled just over 2.6 years after starting antiretroviral therapy. Source of these receptors: a man aged 35-49 years with HIV. Both conserved end residues are part of each CDR3. D genes are given only for firm matches. Only some rows state a clone size, as once, few, many or a class for expanded clones.

clone_size j_call cdr3_length d_call v_call cdr3_nt cdr3_aa
few TRBJ2-1 17 TRBD2 TRBV5-4 TGTGCCAGCAGCACCGGGACTAGCGGGGGGCGGTACAATGAGCAGTTCTTC CASSTGTSGGRYNEQFF
NA TRBJ2-1 15 TRBD1 TRBV27 TGTGCCAGCAGTTCCCCCCCTTCCGGGACAGGGGAGCAGTTCTTC CASSSPPSGTGEQFF
NA TRBJ1-2 15 NA TRBV6-1 TGTGCCATCACAGTCGTGGGGGTTTCTAACTATGGCTACACCTTC CAITVVGVSNYGYTF
NA TRBJ2-5 15 NA TRBV6-5 TGTGCCAGCAGTTACGCGGGGGCGGACCAAGAGACCCAGTACTTC CASSYAGADQETQYF
NA TRBJ1-2 15 TRBD1 TRBV19 TGTGCCAGTAGGCAGGGGGCGCAAAGTGACTATGGCTACACCTTC CASRQGAQSDYGYTF
NA TRBJ1-3 14 NA TRBV28 TGTGCCAGCAGTTTTTTGGCCACTGGAAACACCATATATTTT CASSFLATGNTIYF
few TRBJ2-2 12 NA TRBV9 TGTGCCAGCAGCACCCGGGCCGGGGAGCTGTTTTTT CASSTRAGELFF
few TRBJ1-2 14 TRBD1 TRBV7-9 TGTGCCAGCAGCTTAAACCAGGGGGACTATGGCTACACCTTC CASSLNQGDYGYTF
NA TRBJ2-5 13 TRBD2 TRBV30 TGTGCCTGGAGTTCGGGGGGGGAAGAGACCCAGTACTTC CAWSSGGEETQYF
NA TRBJ2-7 13 TRBD2 TRBV29-1 TGCAGCGTTGCAGAGCGGGGGGCGGGGGAGCAGTACTTC CSVAERGAGEQYF
NA TRBJ1-6 16 TRBD1 TRBV4-1 TGCGCCAGCAGCCAAGATCTAAGGGGGCCTGGTTCACCCCTCCACTTT CASSQDLRGPGSPLHF